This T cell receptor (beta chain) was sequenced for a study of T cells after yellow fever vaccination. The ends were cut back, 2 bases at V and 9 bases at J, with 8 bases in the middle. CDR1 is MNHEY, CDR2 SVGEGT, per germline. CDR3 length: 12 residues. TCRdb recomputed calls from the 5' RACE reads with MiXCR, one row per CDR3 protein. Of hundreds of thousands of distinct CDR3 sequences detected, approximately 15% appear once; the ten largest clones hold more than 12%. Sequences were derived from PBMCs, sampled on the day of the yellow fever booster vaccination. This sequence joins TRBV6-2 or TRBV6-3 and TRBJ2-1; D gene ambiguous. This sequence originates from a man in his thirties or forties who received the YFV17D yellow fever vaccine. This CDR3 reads CASSYIDLEQFF. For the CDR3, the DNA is TGTGCCAGCAGTTACATAGACCTTGAGCAGTTCTTC.